Listed below are T cell receptor beta chains from one sample, sequenced in a study of cytomegalovirus exposure and HLA in healthy donors. Assay: immunoSEQ multiplex PCR; the TCRdb copy retains only in-frame clones and omits some. The table lists around 170,000 clones, 65% to 75% of them singletons, with about 1.6% in the top ten. The sample comprised PBMCs. The receptors come from a girl aged 5-17 years in good health and CMV-seronegative. Each CDR3 is given without its conserved first and last residue. The order of the fields is clone size, V gene, CDR3 protein. Rows may omit the clone size; those that give it use once, few, many or a size class.

size: .; V: TRBV7-2; CDR3: ASSSSFQGLETQY
size: .; V: TRBV7-9; CDR3: ASSPGTGYGYT
size: few; V: TRBV28; CDR3: ASSFNQASNEKLF
size: .; V: TRBV12-5; CDR3: ASGFNHGGGQGYGYT
size: .; V: TRBV5-1; CDR3: ASSLVHRTEAF
size: few; V: TRBV9; CDR3: ASSKTGLGNEKLF
size: once; V: TRBV7-9; CDR3: ASSPPGQAGEQF
size: .; V: TRBV2; CDR3: ASSSRTSGGISTDTQY
size: .; V: TRBV15; CDR3: ATSSPQGGPNSPLH
size: .; V: TRBV5-6; CDR3: ASSRTGSTGELF
size: .; V: TRBV6-5; CDR3: ASSYEGQPLNTEAF
size: .; V: TRBV28; CDR3: ASSLTQGGYT
size: .; V: TRBV7-9; CDR3: ASSSGTGNEKLF
size: .; V: TRBV27; CDR3: ATSEHHSYEQF
size: .; V: TRBV7-7; CDR3: ASSLDSNEKLF
size: .; V: TRBV5-1; CDR3: ASSPGGYEQY
size: .; V: TRBV2; CDR3: ASSEAGDYGYT
size: .; V: TRBV5-1; CDR3: ASSLNAGTGGTEAF
size: .; V: TRBV19; CDR3: ASSMWQVFSGGGELF
size: .; V: TRBV28; CDR3: ASSFVMGVNSPLH
size: .; V: TRBV7-8; CDR3: ASSFGERLSSNYGYT
size: few; V: TRBV25-1; CDR3: ATRGTSGGGEQF
size: .; V: TRBV6-1; CDR3: ASSLRGNEQF
size: .; V: TRBV5-5; CDR3: ASSRAPIEGNSPLH
size: .; V: TRBV7-9; CDR3: ASSPGGVEGEKLF
size: few; V: TRBV4-1; CDR3: ASSQTSGGSNEQY
size: .; V: TRBV19; CDR3: ASSMMLGATYNEQF
size: .; V: TRBV30; CDR3: AWRRIAGGRVGNIQY
size: few; V: TRBV5-1; CDR3: ASSSRDTGYEQY